The 28 T cell receptor beta chains below all came from one sample that was sequenced in a study of Ad26.COV2.S vaccination and SARS-CoV-2 variants. Assay: immunoSEQ multiplex PCR; the TCRdb copy retains only in-frame clones and omits some. The data show under 600,000 clones, approximately 90% seen once. Treatment noted: roughly 20 received Ad26.COV2.S at low or high dose, single or two shots; 5 received placebo; per-sample allocation not given. Day 63 after the first injection of vaccine or placebo was the sampling time. This specimen was peripheral blood, taken in a trial of Ad26.COV2.S vaccine versus placebo. The receptor source for this set is a person between 18 and 65 years old who received the Ad26.COV2.S COVID-19 vaccine or a placebo.

This clone appeared once. This chain links TRBV6-5 with TRBJ2-5, with 10 bases aligning to TRBD1. Germline V gene sequence: CDR1 MNHEY, CDR2 SVGAGI. Germline trimming cut 5 bases from V and 2 bases from J; bases unmatched to any gene: 2. The CDR3 totals 14 residues. The CDR3 DNA is TGTGCCAGCAGTATGGGACAGGGGCAAGAGACCCAGTACTTC. It codes for CASSMGQGQETQYF.

This clone was observed a handful of times. The rearrangement joins TRBV25-1 to TRBJ2-4; 9 bases align to TRBD1. CDR3 length: 16 residues. The germline gives CDR1 MGHDK, CDR2 SYGVNS. V was clipped by 2 bases and J by 5 bases; unmatched bases: 7. The CDR3 spells CASSESRGDRENIQYF. The CDR3 DNA sequence: TGTGCCAGCAGTGAAAGCCGAGGGGACAGGGAAAACATTCAGTACTTC.

CDR3 coding DNA: TGTGCCTGGAAGGAATCGGCCAGGGACACCGGGGAGCTGTTTTTT. Its protein is CAWKESARDTGELFF. This rearrangement joins TRBV30 to TRBJ2-2; TRBD1 is a possible D gene (5 bases). V lost 4 bases and J lost 3, with 15 bases in between. Per germline, CDR1 GTSNPN and CDR2 SVGIG (reference sequence). The CDR3 is 15 amino acids.

This clone was counted between two and nine times. The chain couples TRBV19 to TRBJ2-7; possibly TRBD1 or TRBD2 for D (6 bases each). Between the trimmed V and J ends, which lost 3 bases and 4 bases, there was a span of 16 bases. CDR1 is LNHDA, CDR2 SQIVND, per germline (reference sequence). The CDR3 is made up of 15 amino acids. CDR3 bases: TGTGCCAGTAGTATCACGGGGGCTCTACCATACGAGCAGTACTTC. Its translation is CASSITGALPYEQYF.

CDR3 loop: CASRGTSEFGEQYF. As DNA, the CDR3 is TGTGCCAGTAGGGGGACTAGTGAGTTCGGCGAGCAGTACTTC. The chain recombines TRBV19 with TRBJ2-7; 8 positions agree with TRBD2. Germline CDR1 is LNHDA and CDR2 is SQIVND (reference sequence). The V gene end was trimmed by 6 bases and the J gene end by 6 bases; junction bases not matched to a gene: 10. The CDR3 consists of 14 residues.

The CDR3 nucleotides read TGTGCCAGCAGTGAATCCCACGGGGCCCTCACAGATACGCAGTATTTT. Translating it yields CASSESHGALTDTQYF. The chain recombines TRBV25-1 with TRBJ2-3; D is perhaps TRBD1 or TRBD2 (5 bases each). The CDR3 is 16 amino acids. Germline CDR1 and CDR2: MGHDK and SYGVNS. V dropped 1 base and J dropped 2 bases, with 13 bases sitting between them.

The chain has TRBV6-5 and TRBJ2-5; 9 nucleotides agree with TRBD2. V lost 7 bases and J lost 7; bases outside the gene matches: 13. Germline V gives CDR1 MNHEY, CDR2 SVGAGI. The CDR3 has 15 amino acids. The CDR3 protein is CASNSQAGGHWTQYF. For the CDR3, the DNA is TGTGCCAGCAACTCCCAGGCGGGGGGGCACTGGACCCAGTACTTC.

The chain joins TRBV5-4 to TRBJ2-3, with D possibly called TRBD1 or TRBD2 (5 bases each). From germline, CDR1 is SGHNT and CDR2 YYREEE (reference sequence). Trimming took 1 base from V and 1 from J, leaving 10 bases between them. CDR3 size: 15 residues. The CDR3 DNA sequence: TGTGCCAGCAGCTTGAGCCAGGGAGGCACAGATACGCAGTATTTT. Encoded protein: CASSLSQGGTDTQYF.

Notes on this clone: A read error may produce the germline difference seen at one junction end. This rearrangement joins TRBV2 to TRBJ2-7; 13 bases match TRBD2. Germline assignment: CDR1 SNHLY and CDR2 FYNNEI. This CDR3 has 15 amino acids. The CDR3 DNA reads TGTGCCAGCAGCGAAGGGACTAGCGGGACCTACGAGCAGTACTTC. Encoded protein: CASSEGTSGTYEQYF.

The genes are TRBV30 and TRBJ2-7, with D possibly being TRBD2 (5 bases). Germline CDR1 and CDR2: GTSNPN and SVGIG (reference sequence). V shed 0 bases and J shed 6 bases, with 9 bases lying between them. The CDR3 is 12 amino acids. CDR3 in DNA: TGTGCCTGGAGTGTCTCAGGAGGCGAGCAGTACTTC. Encoded protein: CAWSVSGGEQYF.

The chain links TRBV9 to TRBJ2-1; a weak D match, TRBD1 (5 bases). This CDR3 comprises 14 residues. CDR1 and CDR2 (germline): SGDLS, YYNGEE. Trimming stripped 0 bases from V and 4 bases from J, with 8 bases between. As DNA, the CDR3 is TGTGCCAGCAGCGTAGGGGCAGGGTACAATGAGCAGTTCTTC. Translating it yields CASSVGAGYNEQFF. Full variable domain (outside the CDR3, taken from reference TRBV9 and TRBJ2-1): DSGVTQTPKHLITATGQRVTLRCSPRSGDLSVYWYQQSLDQGLQFLIQYYNGEERAKGNILERFSAQQFPDLHSELNLSSLELGDSALYFCASSVGAGYNEQFFGPGTRLTVL.

This clone was counted between two and nine times. The rearrangement joins TRBV3-1 (or the pseudogene TRBV3-2) to TRBJ1-1; D unclear. The CDR3 length is 12 residues. The germline gives CDR1 LGHDT, CDR2 YNNKEL (reference sequence). V was clipped by 2 bases and J by 0 bases, with 1 base between them. As DNA, the CDR3 is TGTGCCAGCAGCCAAATGAACACTGAAGCTTTCTTT. Its translation is CASSQMNTEAFF.

The count of this clone is one. The chain employs TRBV18 and TRBJ2-7; 11 bases agree with TRBD1. J lost 3 bases, V lost 1 base, and 11 bases had no gene match. Germline V CDR1 and CDR2: KGHSH, LQKENI. This CDR3 contains 18 residues. CDR3 DNA sequence: TGTGCCAGCTCACCACGTTCCTCTTCTGGGACAGGGGGCTACGAGCAGTACTTC. Amino acids: CASSPRSSSGTGGYEQYF.

The chain employs TRBV7-2 and TRBJ2-3; 8 bases align to TRBD2. Trimming at V came to 5 bases and at J to 1 base, leaving 5 bases not matched to a gene. The CDR3 is 15 residues long. The V gene's germline CDR1 is SGHTA and CDR2 FQGNSA. The CDR3 coding sequence is TGTGCCAGCAGCGCCGGGGGGGTAGGCACAGATACGCAGTATTTT. Translation: CASSAGGVGTDTQYF.

This clone came up many times. The chain recombines TRBV6-6 with TRBJ2-7; D might be TRBD1 or TRBD2, each matching 5 bases. CDR1 is MNHNY and CDR2 is SVGAGI in the germline V gene (reference sequence). CDR3 length: 14 amino acids. The V end lost 8 bases, the J end lost 0 bases, and 14 bases lay between the germline ends. CDR3 amino acids: CASVDWGSSYEQYF. As DNA, the CDR3 is TGTGCCAGCGTGGACTGGGGCTCCTCCTACGAGCAGTACTTC.

This clone was detected only once. CDR3 nucleotide sequence: TGTGCCAGTAGACCCCGACAGGGGGCCAACACCGGGGAGCTGTTTTTT. It codes for CASRPRQGANTGELFF. The V gene is TRBV19, the J gene TRBJ2-2; 10 nucleotides match TRBD1. The CDR3 covers 16 residues. CDR1 and CDR2 (germline): LNHDA, SQIVND (reference sequence). V trimming: 6 bases; J trimming: 2 bases; junction bases outside the gene matches: 6.

The chain recombines TRBV12-5 with TRBJ1-2, with D possibly being TRBD1 (6 bases). This CDR3 contains 18 residues. The V gene lost 2 bases and the J gene lost 8 bases, with 27 bases spanning the gap. Germline V gene data show CDR1 as LGHNT and CDR2 as FRNRAP. The CDR3 nucleotides are TGTGCTAGTGGTTTGTTAAGGGAACAGGGTGGATATATCGCGGGCTACACCTTC. Amino acids: CASGLLREQGGYIAGYTF.

The chain recombines TRBV18 with TRBJ2-7; 9 bases map to TRBD1. V lost 5 bases and J lost 3; bases outside the gene matches: 8. This CDR3 has 15 residues. The germline V gene encodes CDR1 KGHSH and CDR2 LQKENI. The CDR3 reads CASSAPGTGHYEQYF. CDR3 bases: TGTGCCAGCTCAGCGCCGGGGACAGGGCACTACGAGCAGTACTTC.

The table lists this clone with a count of one. This chain links TRBV27 with TRBJ2-3, with D maybe TRBD2 (6 bases). Germline-derived CDR1 and CDR2 are MNHEY and SMNVEV (reference sequence). The CDR3 has 13 amino acids. The V and J ends lost 7 bases and 4 bases respectively, with 12 bases between them. This CDR3 reads CASTRTGADTQYF. The CDR3 region has the DNA TGTGCCAGCACGCGAACGGGGGCAGATACGCAGTATTTT.

The chain is built from TRBV5-1 and TRBJ2-3; D unresolved. This CDR3 is built from 14 residues. Germline CDR1 SGHRS, CDR2 YFSETQ. Trimming removed 0 bases from V and 3 bases from J, with 8 bases in between. Here the CDR3 reads CASSLEGSTDTQYF. For the CDR3, the DNA is TGCGCCAGCAGCTTGGAGGGTAGTACAGATACGCAGTATTTT.

V is TRBV28 and J is TRBJ1-5; 9 bases are a match to TRBD1. The CDR3 consists of 15 residues. V lost 5 bases to trimming and J lost 7 bases; unmatched junction nucleotides: 9. Germline CDR1 is MDHEN and CDR2 is SYDVKM. The CDR3 is CASSGYTGGRQPQHF. CDR3 DNA: TGTGCCAGCAGTGGTTACACAGGGGGCCGACAGCCCCAGCATTTT.

The chain has TRBV7-3 and TRBJ2-2; possible D gene TRBD2, 6 bases. CDR3 length: 15 residues. Germline values: CDR1 SGHTA, CDR2 FQGTGA. V lost 5 bases and J 5 bases, leaving 15 bases between the germline ends. The CDR3 sequence is CASSPRLESTGELFF. CDR3 sequence (DNA): TGTGCCAGCAGCCCCCGACTAGAAAGTACCGGGGAGCTGTTTTTT. Based on the CDR3 plus reference TRBV7-3 and TRBJ2-2, the full variable domain is GAGVSQTPSNKVTEKGKYVELRCDPISGHTALYWYRQSLGQGPEFLIYFQGTGAADDSGLPNDRFFAVRPEGSVSTLKIQRTERGDSAVYLCASSPRLESTGELFFGEGSRLTVL.

The genes are TRBV6-5 and TRBJ1-2; TRBD1 is a possible D gene (5 bases). The V and J ends lost 8 bases and 2 bases respectively, with 9 bases between them. This CDR3 has 12 residues. Per the germline V gene, CDR1 is MNHEY and CDR2 is SVGAGI. CDR3 residues: CASGRDNYGYTF. The CDR3 DNA sequence: TGTGCCAGCGGGAGGGACAACTATGGCTACACCTTC.

The chain has TRBV6-1 and TRBJ1-2, with 7 bases that match TRBD1. The germline V gene has CDR1 MNHNS and CDR2 SASEGT. The CDR3 loop spans 16 amino acids. V gave up 3 bases and J gave up 2 bases; unmatched junction bases: 9. The CDR3 DNA reads TGTGCCAGCAGTGACCCTCGGACAGGAACAAACTATGGCTACACCTTC. Protein product: CASSDPRTGTNYGYTF.

The table lists this clone with a count of one. The CDR3 DNA sequence: TGCGCCAGCAGCTTGGTTGGAGCGATAAACACTGAAGCTTTCTTT. It is translated as CASSLVGAINTEAFF. V gene TRBV5-1 combines with J gene TRBJ1-1; D gene unclear. The CDR3 spans 15 residues. V was clipped by 0 bases and J by 2 bases, with 11 bases between them. From germline, CDR1 is SGHRS and CDR2 YFSETQ.

This rearrangement joins TRBV11-2 to TRBJ1-5; D is uncertain. Per germline, CDR1 SGHAT and CDR2 FQNNGV. The CDR3 contains 13 residues. Trimming took 4 bases from V and 6 from J, leaving 10 bases between them. DNA of the CDR3: TGTGCCAGCAGCTACCGTTGGGGTCAGCCCCAGCATTTT. Its protein is CASSYRWGQPQHF. Filled out from reference TRBV11-2 and TRBJ1-5, the complete variable domain reads EAGVAQSPRYKIIEKRQSVAFWCNPISGHATLYWYQQILGQGPKLLIQFQNNGVVDDSQLPKDRFSAERLKGVDSTLKIQPAKLEDSAVYLCASSYRWGQPQHFGDGTRLSIL.

The chain links TRBV6-5 to TRBJ1-2, with 7 bases aligning to TRBD1. Germline lookup yields CDR1 MNHEY and CDR2 SVGAGI. This CDR3 is built from 16 residues. Trimming at V came to 4 bases and at J to 1 base, leaving 9 bases not matched to a gene. The CDR3 protein is CASSSITGVLNYGYTF. The CDR3 bases are TGTGCCAGCAGTTCGATCACAGGGGTCCTTAACTATGGCTACACCTTC.

This chain joins TRBV5-1 and TRBJ2-4, with D unresolved. The V gene lost 2 bases and the J gene lost 1 base, with 16 bases spanning the gap. CDR3 size: 17 residues. Germline CDR1 is SGHRS and CDR2 is YFSETQ. The CDR3 DNA sequence: TGCGCCAGCAGCTTACCCCGGCGTTCTCTCGCCAAAAACATTCAGTACTTC. Its protein product is CASSLPRRSLAKNIQYF.